Presented here are 13 T cell receptor beta chains from one specimen sequenced in a study of T cell responses to AZD1222 COVID-19 vaccine. The method was immunoSEQ multiplex PCR; TCRdb's version includes in-frame clones alone and lacks a portion of them. The sample has 95,000 to 150,000 clones, around 91% seen once; the top ten hold approximately 3.1%. Sequenced here: peripheral blood, sampled on day 0 of AZD1222 vaccination. The source of these receptors is an adult in good health.

This clone was observed once. The chain employs TRBV10-3 and TRBJ2-5; D possibly matches TRBD1 or TRBD2 (6 bases each). CDR3 size: 13 residues. CDR1 and CDR2 (germline): ENHRY, SYGVKD. V gave up 9 bases and J gave up 1 base, with 12 bases separating them. The CDR3 DNA is TGTGCCATGGGCCCGGGGGCCCAAGAGACCCAGTACTTC. Protein: CAMGPGAQETQYF.

The gene calls are TRBV30 and TRBJ2-2, with D unresolved. The V end was cut by 1 base, the J end by 4 bases, with 10 bases between. Germline V gene data show CDR1 as GTSNPN and CDR2 as SVGIG (reference sequence). The CDR3 loop spans 14 amino acids. CDR3 region: CAWSAGRGTGELFF. The CDR3 nucleotides read TGTGCCTGGAGTGCCGGGCGCGGCACCGGGGAGCTGTTTTTT.

The gene calls are TRBV9 and TRBJ2-1; D is unresolved. Germline V lookup: CDR1 SGDLS, CDR2 YYNGEE. The CDR3 runs 16 residues. V was pared by 0 bases and J by 2 bases, with 12 bases between. The CDR3 reads CASSVGYRSPYNEQFF. The CDR3 DNA reads as TGTGCCAGCAGCGTAGGGTATCGATCTCCCTACAATGAGCAGTTCTTC.

The genes are TRBV6-5 and TRBJ1-3, with D possibly being TRBD1 (5 bases). This CDR3 is built from 15 residues. Germline assignment: CDR1 MNHEY and CDR2 SVGAGI. The V gene lost 0 bases and the J gene lost 4 bases, with 10 bases spanning the gap. The CDR3 nucleotides are TGTGCCAGCAGTTACTCGTCAAGGGGAGGAAACACCATATATTTT. It is translated as CASSYSSRGGNTIYF.

This chain joins TRBV19 and TRBJ2-2; weak D call: TRBD1 (6 bases). The germline gives CDR1 LNHDA, CDR2 SQIVND (reference sequence). This CDR3 is built from 15 residues. V was trimmed by 4 bases and J by 0 bases, leaving 9 bases between them. The chain's CDR3 is CASSTTGSNTGELFF. CDR3 in DNA: TGTGCCAGTAGTACCACAGGGTCGAACACCGGGGAGCTGTTTTTT.

The V call is TRBV2, the J call TRBJ1-4; the match to TRBD1 covers 8 bases. Germline V CDR1 and CDR2: SNHLY, FYNNEI. The trim removed 5 bases at V and 7 bases at J, leaving 9 bases unmatched. The length of the CDR3 is 15 residues. The CDR3 sequence: CASSRGTGLGEKLFF. The CDR3 DNA follows: TGTGCCAGCAGTAGGGGGACAGGTTTGGGTGAAAAACTGTTTTTT.

V usage is TRBV6-5 and J usage is TRBJ1-2, with D hard to call. The germline V gene has CDR1 MNHEY and CDR2 SVGAGI. Trimming removed 2 bases at V and 1 base at J, with 5 bases between. This CDR3 contains 13 residues. The CDR3 DNA follows: TGTGCCAGCAGTTACAGGGATAACTATGGCTACACCTTC. Amino acid sequence: CASSYRDNYGYTF.

This chain connects TRBV28 to TRBJ1-5; D gene ambiguous. V lost 3 bases and J lost 5, with 17 bases in between. The CDR3 contains 16 residues. Looked up from germline, CDR1 is MDHEN and CDR2 is SYDVKM. Here the CDR3 reads CASSFFGPPYHQPQHF. As DNA, the CDR3 is TGTGCCAGCAGTTTTTTCGGCCCCCCTTATCATCAGCCCCAGCATTTT.

This clone was counted a few times. V is TRBV5-1 and J is TRBJ2-3; 11 nucleotides align to TRBD2. V shed 3 bases and J 6 bases; nucleotides not matched to a gene: 3. Germline-derived CDR1 and CDR2 are SGHRS and YFSETQ. CDR3 length equals 14 residues. CDR3 protein: CASSSTSGEDTQYF. The CDR3 DNA follows: TGCGCCAGCAGCTCGACTAGCGGGGAGGATACGCAGTATTTT.

The genes are TRBV27 and TRBJ1-1; D is possibly TRBD1 (5 bases). This CDR3 is built from 13 residues. The germline gives CDR1 MNHEY, CDR2 SMNVEV (reference sequence). The V gene lost 8 bases and the J gene lost 5 bases, with 15 bases spanning the gap. CDR3 bases: TGTGCCAGCGGAAATCAGGGTGGTACTGAAGCTTTCTTT. The encoded protein is CASGNQGGTEAFF.

The rearrangement uses TRBV5-1 and TRBJ2-7; TRBD1 matches at 10 bases. Germline V lookup: CDR1 SGHRS, CDR2 YFSETQ. The V gene end was trimmed by 3 bases and the J gene end by 5 bases; junction bases not matched to a gene: 2. CDR3 size: 13 residues. For the CDR3, the DNA is TGCGCCAGCAGCTCGACAGGGGGCCACGAGCAGTACTTC. This encodes CASSSTGGHEQYF.

The V gene is TRBV27, the J gene TRBJ2-1; TRBD2 matches 8 bases. Germline CDR1 and CDR2: MNHEY and SMNVEV (reference sequence). The V segment lost 2 bases and the J segment 7 bases; nucleotides outside the gene matches: 7. The CDR3 is 15 residues long. CDR3: CASSLTGGSINEQFF. In DNA, the CDR3 is TGTGCCAGCAGTTTAACGGGGGGGTCTATAAATGAGCAGTTCTTC.

The chain combines TRBV29-1 with TRBJ1-2, with a weak D call TRBD1 (5 bases). Germline-derived CDR1 and CDR2 are SQVTM and ANQGSEA. V shed 8 bases and J shed 3 bases, with 13 bases lying between them. CDR3 length: 12 amino acids. The CDR3 DNA reads TGCAGCCTGAACGGGGGTGACTATGGCTACACCTTC. Amino acids: CSLNGGDYGYTF.